This TCR beta chain was documented in a study of spatial heterogeneity in lung cancer (dated by TCRdb to the late 2010s). About the full investigation: The donors were some 70 patients from the lung TRACERx cohort who had early-stage, untreated non-small cell lung cancer. At surgery, both alpha and beta chains were TCR-sequenced in roughly 200 tumor regions, about 64 matched nontumor lung samples and a few dozen PBMC samples. Follow-up PBMC samples were sequenced whenever available, and the median time to follow-up was roughly 2 years after resection. TCR repertoire features were related to nonsynonymous mutation counts determined by whole-exome sequencing of tumor tissue. In the raw uncorrected reads, each unique combination of TCR and UMI appeared more than ten times on average. TCR alpha and beta repertoires were quantitatively compared across multiple tumor regions, matched nontumor lung and blood in non-small cell lung cancer. Beta-chain transcripts were consistently detected in greater numbers than alpha-chain transcripts, which likely reflects a higher abundance of beta-chain transcripts.

Findings and caveats that apply to the study as a whole: Confirming at a functional level the hypothesis that regional TCRs recognize regional mutations was considered to require additional single-cell paired TCR alpha and beta sequencing. Ubiquitous expanded tumor TCRs showed up in blood more often at tumor resection than at routine follow-up. Only 15 or so patients were included in comparisons of baseline and follow-up blood repertoires.

Libraries were prepared through 5' RACE. For sequencing, a NextSeq 500 was employed. In the TCR library protocol, a unique molecular identifier was attached to each TCR cDNA molecule so that PCR and sequencing errors could be corrected. For the original study's pipeline: TCR identification, UMI-based error correction and CDR3 extraction were all carried out with Decombinator tools. TCRs above a frequency of 2 per 1,000, corresponding to the top 1% of the tumor frequency distribution, were defined as expanded. Renyi diversity was computed with the R vegan package after each repertoire had been subsampled 100 times to 5,000 TCRs. CDR3 similarity networks were built from amino acid triplet string-kernel similarity, connecting CDR3s with pairwise similarity above 0.82. TCRdb reworked the public reads: Q25 trimming with fastp, MiXCR clone assembly, productive beta chains retained. Rows merge per CDR3 protein into single entries with the most common DNA and genes. The V and J calls and clone size are TCRdb's, not the authors'. In all, the sample holds nearly 95,000 distinct CDR3 sequences, and just under 20% of those were seen once. The ten top clones hold just over 20% of the sample.

Within its sample, this clonotype is medium-sized (0.01 to 0.1%). Its antigen remains undetermined. Per-base qualities were not stored, and no clone one base away is much larger. Sample time point, as interpreted from the label and publication: blood at routine non-recurrence follow-up after resection. Whole RNA extracted from tumor and nontumor lung tissue, or from cryopreserved PBMC samples, was used for TCR sequencing without cell sorting. Only patients for whom sufficient RNA was available from at least two tumor regions were selected for TCR sequencing. The sequence derives from a male donor with early-stage non-small cell lung cancer. The source was PBMCs, collected at follow-up.

The DNA sequence reads TGTGCCAGCAGTGGGACAGGGCTGAGCAATCAGCCCCAGCATTTT. Translation gives CASSGTGLSNQPQHF. This chain joins TRBV2 to TRBJ1-5; 8 junctional bases match TRBD1. The CDR3 measures 15 amino acids from cysteine to phenylalanine. The CDR3 DNA has 45 bases and is translated from base 1. Trimming accounts for 4 bases at V and 1 base at J, while the number of junction bases matched to no gene is 3. As encoded in the germline V gene, CDR1 is SNHLY while CDR2 is FYNNEI.